This T cell receptor beta chain was sequenced during a study of blood T cells in healthy people across ages (dated by TCRdb to the mid-2010s). For the wider study: In model experiments, template switching captured roughly one uniquely barcoded TCR beta cDNA molecule for every two T cells. For two donors (one aged 18 to 30 and one aged 80 or older), the study analyzed two additional independent replicas of 1 million unique cDNA reads from the same blood draw. Using deep sequencing normalized with unique cDNA molecular identifiers, the study measured how TCR beta repertoire diversity changes with age. The donors were split into four age groups: young (average approximately 16 years), middle-aged (roughly 39), aged (about 62) and long-lived (roughly 86). Donors of different ages were randomly distributed across sequencing lanes to avoid experimental bias.

A remark on this clonotype: It lacks a known antigen. Per-nucleotide qualities are absent, and no much larger clonotype sits a single base away.

V sheds 1 base and J sheds 0 bases, leaving 13 bases between their ends. Based on the germline V gene, the CDR1 and CDR2 sequences are MGHRA and YSYEKL. Including the terminal cysteine and phenylalanine, the CDR3 comprises 17 residues. The DNA shown is the 51-base CDR3, in frame from base 1. Study-level results and caveats: The percentage of naive T cells measured by flow cytometry correlated strongly with observed TCR beta diversity. The long-lived group showed more naive CD4+ T cells, fewer expanded clones and increased TCR diversity than the aged group, suggesting age selection. Conclusive comparison of naive and antigen-experienced compartments was prevented by the profiling of bulk unsorted PBMCs. As age increased, observed TCR beta diversity per million T cells dropped in a roughly linear way, and a significant reduction was already evident by age 40. Because the CMV infection status of the donors was unknown, age-related changes in expanded clonotypes may potentially have been confounded. Total diversity estimates from one million sequenced T cells were considered lower bounds and underestimates.

To prepare the library, 5' RACE was applied. The sequencer was an Illumina HiSeq 2500. A second PCR of roughly 6 to 12 cycles was run with a J-beta primer mix and a sample-barcoded 5' primer. A template-switch 5' adaptor carrying 12 random nucleotides introduced a unique molecular identifier onto each TCR beta cDNA molecule. Each sample yielded at least 2.5 million CDR3-containing paired-end reads. First-strand cDNA synthesis was performed from all RNA using the Mint cDNA synthesis kit, with priming by a TRBC-specific oligonucleotide. All cDNA was treated with uracil-DNA glycosylase and then went through a first 18-cycle PCR with the universal primers M1SS and BC2_uni_R. The paper's processing steps were these. Each sample was normalized by randomly selecting 1 million high-quality reads, each carrying a distinct molecular identifier. Reads sharing molecular identifiers were discarded rather than binned into consensus sequences. MiTCR, set to a Q25 quality threshold and the strictest error-elimination algorithm, was used for CDR3 identification, clonotype clustering and error correction. A nonparametric unseen species model using Euler transformation provided a lower-bound estimate of total TCR beta diversity. TCRdb trimmed public reads at Q25 via fastp, called clones via MiXCR and kept in-frame beta chains. Here each entry gathers all rows of one CDR3 protein and keeps the most common genes and DNA. TCRdb, not the original authors, processed these V and J calls. Counted in this sample were about 1.5 million distinct CDR3 sequences; approximately 43% of them appeared once. The top ten clonotypes cover about 4% of the sample.

The approximately 40 donors, aged roughly 6 to 95 years, were systemically healthy Caucasian individuals from Russia. Each donor gave around 9.5 milliliters of peripheral blood, collected into EDTA-treated Vacutainer tubes. Ficoll-Paque density-gradient centrifugation was used to isolate PBMCs, with at least 6.5 million per sample. Trizol reagent was used to extract total RNA from the PBMCs, yielding at least 5 micrograms per sample. Naive CD45RAhigh/CD27high T cell percentages were measured by flow cytometry on a PBMC aliquot from every donor. The chain links TRBV4-1 with TRBJ2-1; possibly the D gene is TRBD1, per 5 matching bases. This TCR was sampled from a woman under 30 in good health. Sample: blood. This receptor has the CDR3 CASSQVRQLSSYNEQFF. The nucleotide sequence reads TGCGCCAGCAGCCAAGTACGACAGTTGAGCTCCTACAATGAGCAGTTCTTC.